This T cell receptor (beta chain) comes out of a study of cytomegalovirus exposure and HLA in healthy donors. It was with 60 Vbeta and 13 Jbeta primers that the PCR ran. TCRdb keeps only in-frame clones here, not all; method: immunoSEQ multiplex PCR. The data hold more than 95,000 clones, with 81% observed a single time. The sequencing input was PBMCs. The source of this sequence is a man between 18 and 29 years old in good health and CMV-seropositive.

DNA for the CDR3: TGTGCCAGCAGCCTTGCTCTAGCGGGAGAGGGCGAGCAGTACTTC. It yields the protein CASSLALAGEGEQYF. V usage is TRBV7-6 and J usage is TRBJ2-7, with 10 nucleotides matching TRBD2. Unmatched junction bases numbered 10, after V lost 5 bases and J lost 6 bases. The germline CDR1 and CDR2 sequences are SGHVS and FNYEAQ. The CDR3 totals 15 residues.